The 30 T cell receptor beta chains below come from one sample, sequenced in a study of shared clonotypes between healthy human individuals. Produced via immunoSEQ multiplex PCR; TCRdb's table is partial and in-frame only. The repertoire holds roughly 2.2 million clones, with around 93% as singletons. Sequenced: naive CD4+ T cells from PBMCs. Subset of the sample: CD45RA+ positively selected. These TCRs come from a man younger than 35 in good health. Some clones in this sample may be carry-over from other donors' samples.

The chain has TRBV28 and TRBJ2-1, with no clear D. This CDR3 region has 13 residues. Germline loops: CDR1 MDHEN, CDR2 SYDVKM. V was clipped by 3 bases and J by 7 bases, with 10 bases between them. DNA for the CDR3: TGTGCCAGCAGTTTCCTCCCTGGTAATGAGCAGTTCTTC. Its protein product is CASSFLPGNEQFF.

V and J are TRBV28 and TRBJ1-5; 7 bases map to TRBD1. CDR3 length equals 19 residues. Trimming at V came to 8 bases and at J to 4 bases, leaving 23 bases not matched to a gene. Germline CDR1 reads MDHEN; CDR2 reads SYDVKM. CDR3: CASYLRGGGRPPRNQPQHF. In nucleotides, the CDR3 is TGTGCCAGCTACCTCCGAGGAGGGGGCCGTCCCCCCCGTAATCAGCCCCAGCATTTT.

The V and J genes are TRBV7-3 and TRBJ2-2; D is ambiguous. V was clipped by 2 bases and J by 6 bases, with 7 bases between them. The CDR3 is 13 residues long. CDR1 is SGHTA, CDR2 FQGTGA, per germline. This CDR3 reads CASSLAISGELFF. The CDR3 coding sequence is TGTGCCAGCAGCTTAGCAATATCCGGGGAGCTGTTTTTT.

The rearrangement uses TRBV19 and TRBJ1-5; D not resolved. V was pared by 3 bases and J by 4 bases, with 16 bases between. The CDR3 totals 16 residues. Germline V gene lookup returns CDR1 LNHDA and CDR2 SQIVND (reference sequence). The DNA for the CDR3 is TGTGCCAGTAGTATTCAAGGCCAGCCACTGAATCAGCCCCAGCATTTT. Translated, it gives CASSIQGQPLNQPQHF.

This clone was detected once. J is TRBJ2-3 and V is TRBV5-1; TRBD1 agrees at 11 bases. The J segment lost 3 bases and the V segment lost 4 bases, leaving 10 bases of the junction unmatched. Germline V gene data show CDR1 as SGHRS and CDR2 as YFSETQ. CDR3 length: 17 amino acids. This chain's CDR3 is CASSVTGGTGGTDTQYF. CDR3 bases: TGCGCCAGCAGCGTGACTGGCGGGACAGGGGGAACAGATACGCAGTATTTT. The full variable domain, with the rest looked up from reference TRBV5-1 and TRBJ2-3, is KAGVTQTPRYLIKTRGQQVTLSCSPISGHRSVSWYQQTPGQGLQFLFEYFSETQRNKGNFPGRFSGRQFSNSRSEMNVSTLELGDSALYLCASSVTGGTGGTDTQYFGPGTRLTVL.

The rearrangement uses TRBV7-2 and TRBJ2-1; 10 nucleotides line up with TRBD2. The germline CDR1 and CDR2 sequences are SGHTA and FQGNSA. J was trimmed by 5 bases and V by 3 bases; bases with no gene match: 1. CDR3 length: 14 residues. The CDR3 spells CASSLTSGHNEQFF. The CDR3 DNA reads TGTGCCAGCAGCTTGACTAGCGGGCACAATGAGCAGTTCTTC.

The rearrangement joins TRBV18 to TRBJ2-2, with D maybe TRBD1 (5 bases). Germline loops: CDR1 KGHSH, CDR2 LQKENI. V lost 1 base and J 3 bases, leaving 9 bases between the germline ends. This CDR3 has 15 residues. The CDR3 coding sequence is TGTGCCAGCTCACCACGCAGGGTGGACACCGGGGAGCTGTTTTTT. Its translation is CASSPRRVDTGELFF.

This clone has only a few counts. The chain is built from TRBV19 and TRBJ2-4, with 8 positions matching TRBD1. From germline, CDR1 is LNHDA and CDR2 SQIVND (reference sequence). V lost 5 bases and J lost 0; bases outside the gene matches: 6. The CDR3 loop spans 16 amino acids. The CDR3 is CASSPGQDIAKNIQYF. The DNA for the CDR3 is TGTGCCAGTAGTCCGGGACAGGACATAGCCAAAAACATTCAGTACTTC. Combining the CDR3 with reference TRBV19 and TRBJ2-4 gives the whole variable domain DGGITQSPKYLFRKEGQNVTLSCEQNLNHDAMYWYRQDPGQGLRLIYYSQIVNDFQKGDIAEGYSVSREKKESFPLTVTSAQKNPTAFYLCASSPGQDIAKNIQYFGAGTRLSVL.

The chain recombines TRBV10-1 with TRBJ2-4; D is unclear. Trimming removed 2 bases from V and 0 bases from J, with 5 bases in between. Per germline, CDR1 WNHNN and CDR2 SYGVQD (reference sequence). The length of the CDR3 is 14 residues. The CDR3 DNA reads as TGCGCCAGCAGTGAGAGGAGAGCCAAAAACATTCAGTACTTC. Translated, it gives CASSERRAKNIQYF.

This sequence joins TRBV7-2 and TRBJ2-1; the match to TRBD2 covers 8 bases. CDR1 and CDR2 (germline): SGHTA, FQGNSA. This CDR3 is built from 14 residues. V was clipped by 5 bases and J by 10 bases; unmatched bases: 10. The CDR3 is CASSLLAAGNEQFF. The CDR3 DNA reads as TGTGCCAGCAGCCTACTAGCGGCGGGGAACGAGCAGTTCTTC.

V usage is TRBV7-2 and J usage is TRBJ2-1; D not certain. Germline CDR1 SGHTA, CDR2 FQGNSA. The CDR3 loop spans 15 amino acids. V lost 5 bases to trimming and J lost 1 base, with 12 bases between them. CDR3 protein: CASSPPRGSYNEQFF. DNA of the CDR3: TGTGCCAGCAGCCCCCCCCGAGGTTCCTACAATGAGCAGTTCTTC.

The V and J genes are TRBV5-4 and TRBJ1-1; 8 bases are a match to TRBD1. The CDR3 sequence is 15 residues long. The V gene end was trimmed by 1 base and the J gene end by 2 bases; junction bases not matched to a gene: 4. Germline V lookup: CDR1 SGHNT, CDR2 YYREEE (reference sequence). In DNA, the CDR3 is TGTGCCAGCAGCTTGCCCCAGGGGGCTAACACTGAAGCTTTCTTT. The encoded protein is CASSLPQGANTEAFF.

V is TRBV11-1 and J is TRBJ2-3, with D perhaps matching TRBD2 (6 bases). With 4 bases removed from V and 6 bases from J, the gap between germline ends came to 20 bases. CDR1 SGHAT and CDR2 FQDESV come from the germline V gene (reference sequence). The CDR3 contains 16 residues. In nucleotides, the CDR3 is TGTGCCAGCAGCTCAACCGGGACTGGAGTTGGGGATACGCAGTATTTT. Translated, it gives CASSSTGTGVGDTQYF.

The chain carries TRBV19 and TRBJ2-2; perhaps TRBD1 as D (5 bases). The CDR3 runs 13 residues. V lost 6 bases, J lost 4 bases, and 9 bases lay in between. CDR1 and CDR2 from the germline V gene are LNHDA and SQIVND (reference sequence). The CDR3 nucleotides read TGTGCCAGTAGGTCAGGGTTCACCGGGGAGCTGTTTTTT. Translating it yields CASRSGFTGELFF.

The gene calls are TRBV2 and TRBJ2-3; 8 bases align to TRBD1. CDR1 and CDR2 (germline): SNHLY, FYNNEI. J lost 6 bases, V lost 6 bases, and 11 bases had no gene match. The CDR3 is made up of 15 amino acids. CDR3 nucleotides: TGTGCCAGCAGGATCGGACAGGGACCATCGGATACGCAGTATTTT. Translation gives CASRIGQGPSDTQYF.

The J gene is TRBJ2-7, the V gene TRBV2, with 7 bases lining up with TRBD2. The CDR3 totals 14 residues. CDR1 is SNHLY, CDR2 FYNNEI, per germline. Germline trimming cut 3 bases from V and 0 bases from J; bases unmatched to any gene: 2. CDR3 loop: CASSDGGSSYEQYF. CDR3 in DNA: TGTGCCAGCAGTGACGGGGGGAGCTCCTACGAGCAGTACTTC.

The chain has TRBV6-1 and TRBJ1-2; D is unresolved. In germline, CDR1 is MNHNS, CDR2 SASEGT. V lost 7 bases and J 0 bases, leaving 15 bases between the germline ends. CDR3 length: 15 amino acids. CDR3 region: CASIEADLANYGYTF. In DNA form, the CDR3 reads TGTGCCAGCATTGAGGCTGATTTAGCTAACTATGGCTACACCTTC.

With respect to this clone: The same CDR3 arises from other DNA sequences in this sample as well. CDR3 in amino acids: CASSSLAGSSTDTQYF. CDR3 nucleotide sequence: TGTGCCAGCAGCTCCCTAGCGGGGTCTAGCACAGATACGCAGTATTTT. The chain uses TRBV7-2 and TRBJ2-3, with 9 nucleotides matching TRBD2. Germline-derived CDR1 and CDR2 are SGHTA and FQGNSA. V trimming: 4 bases; J trimming: 0 bases; junction bases outside the gene matches: 5. The CDR3 is 16 residues long.

The chain couples TRBV5-1 to TRBJ2-5; TRBD1 matches at 12 bases. Germline V CDR1 and CDR2: SGHRS, YFSETQ. The V and J ends lost 4 bases and 2 bases, in that order; junction bases with no gene match: 6. CDR3 length equals 16 residues. Here the CDR3 DNA reads TGCGCCAGCAGCCCGGGACAGGGGGCTCAGCAAGAGACCCAGTACTTC. Its translation: CASSPGQGAQQETQYF. The entire variable domain, with the rest obtained from reference TRBV5-1 and TRBJ2-5, is as follows: KAGVTQTPRYLIKTRGQQVTLSCSPISGHRSVSWYQQTPGQGLQFLFEYFSETQRNKGNFPGRFSGRQFSNSRSEMNVSTLELGDSALYLCASSPGQGAQQETQYFGPGTRLLVL.

The rearrangement links TRBV5-1 to TRBJ1-1; no clear D. The V end lost 2 bases, the J end lost 1 base, and 12 bases lay between the germline ends. CDR3 length: 15 residues. The germline V gene encodes CDR1 SGHRS and CDR2 YFSETQ. In nucleotides, the CDR3 is TGCGCCAGCAGCTTTCAAGAGGTCGGGAACACTGAAGCTTTCTTT. Its protein product is CASSFQEVGNTEAFF.

V is TRBV7-2 and J is TRBJ1-6; D not resolved. The CDR3 spans 15 residues. Trimming removed 2 bases from V and 0 bases from J, with 5 bases in between. CDR1 is SGHTA, CDR2 FQGNSA, per germline. The CDR3 spells CASSLMGSYNSPLHF. The DNA for the CDR3 is TGTGCCAGCAGCTTAATGGGCTCCTATAATTCACCCCTCCACTTT. The full variable domain, its missing parts supplied by reference TRBV7-2 and TRBJ1-6, is GAGVSQSPSNKVTEKGKDVELRCDPISGHTALYWYRQSLGQGLEFLIYFQGNSAPDKSGLPSDRFSAERTGGSVSTLTIQRTQQEDSAVYLCASSLMGSYNSPLHFGNGTRLTVT.

V usage is TRBV10-3 and J usage is TRBJ2-3; 8 positions match TRBD1. Germline CDR1 and CDR2: ENHRY and SYGVKD. V lost 10 bases, J lost 4 bases, and 7 bases stayed unmatched. The CDR3 totals 13 residues. The CDR3 nucleotides read TGTGCCACCCAAGACAGGGGCCCAGATACGCAGTATTTT. Protein sequence: CATQDRGPDTQYF.

The chain recombines TRBV27 with TRBJ2-1, with 8 nucleotides matching TRBD1. This CDR3 is built from 16 residues. In germline, CDR1 is MNHEY, CDR2 SMNVEV (reference sequence). Unmatched junction bases numbered 14, after V lost 5 bases and J lost 8 bases. The DNA for the CDR3 is TGTGCCAGCAGTGGTACCGGGACAGGCAAGATGGATGAGCAGTTCTTC. The encoded protein is CASSGTGTGKMDEQFF.

About this clone itself: Other DNA sequences in this specimen translate into the identical CDR3. The chain combines TRBV18 with TRBJ2-5, with 10 bases that match TRBD1. The CDR3 spans 14 residues. V lost 4 bases, J lost 4 bases, and 3 bases stayed unmatched. In germline, CDR1 is KGHSH, CDR2 LQKENI. In DNA, the CDR3 is TGTGCCAGCTCACTAGGACAGGGGGGAGAGACCCAGTACTTC. The encoded protein is CASSLGQGGETQYF. Full variable domain (outside the CDR3, taken from reference TRBV18 and TRBJ2-5): NAGVMQNPRHLVRRRGQEARLRCSPMKGHSHVYWYRQLPEEGLKFMVYLQKENIIDESGMPKERFSAEFPKEGPSILRIQQVVRGDSAAYFCASSLGQGGETQYFGPGTRLLVL.

This rearrangement joins TRBV7-8 to TRBJ1-1; D possibly corresponds to TRBD1 (5 bases). The V gene lost 5 bases and the J gene lost 1 base, with 11 bases spanning the gap. The length of the CDR3 is 14 residues. The V gene's germline CDR1 is SGHVS and CDR2 FQNEAQ. The CDR3 DNA reads TGTGCCAGCAGCCTCCGGGACTGGAACACTGAAGCTTTCTTT. Residues: CASSLRDWNTEAFF.

The rearrangement joins TRBV15 to TRBJ1-5; D ambiguous. V lost 0 bases and J lost 4, with 7 bases in between. CDR3 size: 14 residues. The V gene's germline CDR1 is LNHNV and CDR2 YYDKDF (reference sequence). The CDR3 bases are TGTGCCACCAGCAGAGATTACGGGAATCAGCCCCAGCATTTT. Translating gives CATSRDYGNQPQHF.

This chain joins TRBV30 and TRBJ2-5, with D possibly matching TRBD1 (6 bases). The better agreement between TRBJ2-7 and the DNA end casts doubt on the J call. The CDR3 extends over 14 amino acids. The germline gives CDR1 GTSNPN, CDR2 SVGIG (reference sequence). The CDR3 is CAWRTTGSSYEQYF. CDR3 in DNA: TGTGCCTGGAGGACTACAGGGAGCTCCTACGAGCAGTACTTC.

For this clone: The sample carries other DNA sequences with the same CDR3. The chain is built from TRBV7-2 and TRBJ2-5; 14 bases map to TRBD2. V lost 3 bases to trimming and J lost 5 bases; unmatched junction nucleotides: 5. The CDR3 contains 16 residues. From germline, CDR1 is SGHTA and CDR2 FQGNSA. CDR3 region: CASSLTSGRARETQYF. The CDR3 nucleotides are TGTGCCAGCAGCTTGACTAGCGGGAGGGCTAGGGAGACCCAGTACTTC.

The chain links TRBV21-1 to TRBJ2-7; TRBD2 is the table's D call and was not checked against the DNA. TRBV21-1 is shown as a pseudogene. This CDR3 has 18 amino acids. The CDR3 bases are TGTGCCAGCAGCACACAGACGACTCCGGGACCGGGGGCCTACGAGCAGTACTTC. This sequence encodes CASSTQTTPGPGAYEQYF.

J is TRBJ2-1 and V is TRBV9; D call uncertain. The germline V and J ends were trimmed by 0 bases and 0 bases, with 13 bases remaining between them. The CDR3 contains 17 residues. CDR1 and CDR2 (germline): SGDLS, YYNGEE. This CDR3 is CASSVERLGSSYNEQFF. The CDR3 DNA is TGTGCCAGCAGCGTAGAGAGGTTGGGTAGCTCCTACAATGAGCAGTTCTTC. The variable domain in full, with the rest retrieved from reference TRBV9 and TRBJ2-1, is DSGVTQTPKHLITATGQRVTLRCSPRSGDLSVYWYQQSLDQGLQFLIQYYNGEERAKGNILERFSAQQFPDLHSELNLSSLELGDSALYFCASSVERLGSSYNEQFFGPGTRLTVL.